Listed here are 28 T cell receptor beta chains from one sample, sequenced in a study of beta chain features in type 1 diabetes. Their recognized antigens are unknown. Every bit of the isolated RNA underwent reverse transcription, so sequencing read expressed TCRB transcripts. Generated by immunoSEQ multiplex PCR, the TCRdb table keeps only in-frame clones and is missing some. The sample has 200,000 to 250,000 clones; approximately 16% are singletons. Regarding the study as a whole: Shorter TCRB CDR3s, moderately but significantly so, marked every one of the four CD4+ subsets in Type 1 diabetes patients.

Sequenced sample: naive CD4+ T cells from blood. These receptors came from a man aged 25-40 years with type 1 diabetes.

The CDR3 is CASRPDWDQETQYF. The CDR3 coding sequence is TGTGCCAGCAGGCCGGACTGGGACCAAGAGACCCAGTACTTC. The rearrangement joins TRBV6-5 to TRBJ2-5; possible D gene TRBD2, 5 bases. CDR1 is MNHEY and CDR2 is SVGAGI in the germline V gene. The CDR3 extends over 14 amino acids. V was cut by 6 bases and J by 0 bases, with 11 bases left in between.

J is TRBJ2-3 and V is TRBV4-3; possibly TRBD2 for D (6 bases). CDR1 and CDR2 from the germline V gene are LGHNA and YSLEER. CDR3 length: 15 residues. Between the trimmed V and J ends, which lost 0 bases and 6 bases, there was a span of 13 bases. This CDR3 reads CASSQDSWREDTQYF. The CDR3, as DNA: TGCGCCAGCAGCCAAGATAGCTGGAGGGAGGATACGCAGTATTTT.

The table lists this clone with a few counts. For the CDR3, the DNA is TGTGCCAGCAACTTTCGGGGTTATGGCTACACCTTC. Its protein is CASNFRGYGYTF. The V gene is TRBV28, the J gene TRBJ1-2; D remains unclear. The CDR3 is made up of 12 amino acids. In germline, CDR1 is MDHEN, CDR2 SYDVKM. Trimming pared 7 bases from V and 5 bases from J, leaving 11 bases between.

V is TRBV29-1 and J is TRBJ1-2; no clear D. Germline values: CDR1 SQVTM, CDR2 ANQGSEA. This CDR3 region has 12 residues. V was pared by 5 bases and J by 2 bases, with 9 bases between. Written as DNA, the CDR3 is TGCAGCGTTCCTGTTCTCAACTATGGCTACACCTTC. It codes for CSVPVLNYGYTF.

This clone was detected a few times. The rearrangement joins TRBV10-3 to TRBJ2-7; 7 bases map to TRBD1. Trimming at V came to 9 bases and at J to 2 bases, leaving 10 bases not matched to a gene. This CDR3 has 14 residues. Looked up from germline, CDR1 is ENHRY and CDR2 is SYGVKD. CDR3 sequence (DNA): TGTGCCATGCAGACAGGGAACTATCCCTACGAGCAGTACTTC. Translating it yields CAMQTGNYPYEQYF.

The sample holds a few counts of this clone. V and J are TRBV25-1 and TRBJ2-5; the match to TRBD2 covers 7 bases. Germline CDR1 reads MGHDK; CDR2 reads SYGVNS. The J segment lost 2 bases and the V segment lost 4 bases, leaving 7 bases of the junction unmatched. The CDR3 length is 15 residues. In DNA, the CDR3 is TGTGCCAGCAGTGGCGGGAGAGGGCCGCAAGAGACCCAGTACTTC. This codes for CASSGGRGPQETQYF.

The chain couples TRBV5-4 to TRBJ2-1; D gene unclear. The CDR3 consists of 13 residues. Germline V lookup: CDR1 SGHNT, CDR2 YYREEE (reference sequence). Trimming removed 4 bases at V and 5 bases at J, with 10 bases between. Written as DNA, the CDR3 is TGTGCCAGCAGCACCGGGCTCGACAATGAGCAGTTCTTC. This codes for CASSTGLDNEQFF.

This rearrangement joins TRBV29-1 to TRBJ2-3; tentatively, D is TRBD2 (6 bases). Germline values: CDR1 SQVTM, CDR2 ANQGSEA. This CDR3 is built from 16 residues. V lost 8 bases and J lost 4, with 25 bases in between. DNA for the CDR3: TGCAGCCATATCCACCAGTTCGGGAGTGCGGCAGATACGCAGTATTTT. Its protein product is CSHIHQFGSAADTQYF.

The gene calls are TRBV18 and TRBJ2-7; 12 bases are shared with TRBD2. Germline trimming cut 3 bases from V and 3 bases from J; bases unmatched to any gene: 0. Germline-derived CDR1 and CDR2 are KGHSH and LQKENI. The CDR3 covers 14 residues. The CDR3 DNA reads TGTGCCAGCTCACCGACTAGCGGGGGCTACGAGCAGTACTTC. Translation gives CASSPTSGGYEQYF.

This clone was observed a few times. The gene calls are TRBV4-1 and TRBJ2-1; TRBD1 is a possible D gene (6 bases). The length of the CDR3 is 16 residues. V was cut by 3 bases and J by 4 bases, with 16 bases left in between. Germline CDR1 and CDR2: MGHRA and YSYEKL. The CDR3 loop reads CASSQVTTGVYNEQFF. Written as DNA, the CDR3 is TGCGCCAGCAGCCAGGTAACGACAGGAGTTTACAATGAGCAGTTCTTC.

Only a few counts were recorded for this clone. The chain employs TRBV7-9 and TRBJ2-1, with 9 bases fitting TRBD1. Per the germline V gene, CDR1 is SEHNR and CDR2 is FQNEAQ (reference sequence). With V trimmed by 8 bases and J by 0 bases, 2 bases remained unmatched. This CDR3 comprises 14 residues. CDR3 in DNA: TGTGCCAGCTGGGACAGGGCCTCCTACAATGAGCAGTTCTTC. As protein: CASWDRASYNEQFF.

CDR3 DNA sequence: TGTGCCAGCAGGGGACAGGGCACAGATACGCAGTATTTT. Amino acids: CASRGQGTDTQYF. V and J are TRBV25-1 and TRBJ2-3; 8 bases agree with TRBD1. CDR1 MGHDK and CDR2 SYGVNS come from the germline V gene. CDR3 length: 13 amino acids. The V gene end was trimmed by 6 bases and the J gene end by 1 base; junction bases not matched to a gene: 0.

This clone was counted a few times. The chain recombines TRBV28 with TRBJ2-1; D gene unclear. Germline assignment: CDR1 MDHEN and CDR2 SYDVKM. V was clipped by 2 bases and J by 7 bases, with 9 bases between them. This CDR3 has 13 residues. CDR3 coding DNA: TGTGCCAGCAGTTTAGTTTACGGGAATGAGCAGTTCTTC. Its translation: CASSLVYGNEQFF. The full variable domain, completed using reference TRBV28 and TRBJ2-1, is DVKVTQSSRYLVKRTGEKVFLECVQDMDHENMFWYRQDPGLGLRLIYFSYDVKMKEKGDIPEGYSVSREKKERFSLILESASTNQTSMYLCASSLVYGNEQFFGPGTRLTVL.

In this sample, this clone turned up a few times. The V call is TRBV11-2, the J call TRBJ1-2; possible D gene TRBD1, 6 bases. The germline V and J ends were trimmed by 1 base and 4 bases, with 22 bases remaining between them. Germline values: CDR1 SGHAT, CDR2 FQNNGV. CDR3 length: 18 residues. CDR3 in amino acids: CASSLVRSRTAKSYGYTF. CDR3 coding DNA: TGTGCCAGCAGCTTAGTTCGCTCGCGGACAGCGAAATCCTATGGCTACACCTTC.

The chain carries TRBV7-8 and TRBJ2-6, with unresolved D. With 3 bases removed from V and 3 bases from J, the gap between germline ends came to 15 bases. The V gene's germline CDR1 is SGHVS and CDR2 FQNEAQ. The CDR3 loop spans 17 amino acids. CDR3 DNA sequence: TGTGCCAGCAGCTTGTACCCGGCGAGTCATGGGGCCAACGTCCTGACTTTC. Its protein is CASSLYPASHGANVLTF.

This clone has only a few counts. This CDR3 is CASSASAYGYTF. In DNA, the CDR3 is TGTGCCAGCAGCGCCAGCGCCTATGGCTACACCTTC. This chain links TRBV7-2 with TRBJ1-2; no clear D gene. V was clipped by 5 bases and J by 4 bases, with 8 bases between them. The germline CDR1 and CDR2 sequences are SGHTA and FQGNSA. There are 12 residues in the CDR3.

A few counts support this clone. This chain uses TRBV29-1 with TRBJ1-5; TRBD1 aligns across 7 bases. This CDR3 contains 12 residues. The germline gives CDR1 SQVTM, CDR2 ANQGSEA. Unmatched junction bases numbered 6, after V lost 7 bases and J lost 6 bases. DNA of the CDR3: TGCAGCGCCCGACAGGGCACTCAGCCCCAGCATTTT. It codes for CSARQGTQPQHF. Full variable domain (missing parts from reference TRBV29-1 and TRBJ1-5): SAVISQKPSRDICQRGTSLTIQCQVDSQVTMMFWYRQQPGQSLTLIATANQGSEATYESGFVIDKFPISRPNLTFSTLTVSNMSPEDSSIYLCSARQGTQPQHFGDGTRLSIL.

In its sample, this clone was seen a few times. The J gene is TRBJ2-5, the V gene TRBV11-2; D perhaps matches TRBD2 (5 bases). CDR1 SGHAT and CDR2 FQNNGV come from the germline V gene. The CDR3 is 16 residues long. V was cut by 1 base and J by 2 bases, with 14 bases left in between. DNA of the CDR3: TGTGCCAGCAGCTTAGGTACTACTAGAGGACAAGAGACCCAGTACTTC. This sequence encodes CASSLGTTRGQETQYF.

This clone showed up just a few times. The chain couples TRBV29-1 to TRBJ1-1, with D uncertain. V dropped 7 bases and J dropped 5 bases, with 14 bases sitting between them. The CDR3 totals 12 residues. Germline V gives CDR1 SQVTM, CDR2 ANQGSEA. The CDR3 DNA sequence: TGCAGCGGCGGTCCGCGGGCGACTGAAGCTTTCTTT. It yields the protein CSGGPRATEAFF.

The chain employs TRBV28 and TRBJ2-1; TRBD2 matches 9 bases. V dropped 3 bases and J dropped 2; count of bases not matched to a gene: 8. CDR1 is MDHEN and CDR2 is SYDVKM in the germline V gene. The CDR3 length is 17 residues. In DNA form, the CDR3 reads TGTGCCAGCAGTTTGGCGGCTAGCGGGACGGCCTACAATGAGCAGTTCTTC. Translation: CASSLAASGTAYNEQFF.

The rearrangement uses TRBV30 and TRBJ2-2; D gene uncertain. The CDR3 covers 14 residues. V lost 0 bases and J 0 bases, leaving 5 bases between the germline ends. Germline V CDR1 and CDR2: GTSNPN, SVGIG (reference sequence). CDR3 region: CAWSVLTNTGELFF. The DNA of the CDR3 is TGTGCCTGGAGTGTACTTACGAACACCGGGGAGCTGTTTTTT.

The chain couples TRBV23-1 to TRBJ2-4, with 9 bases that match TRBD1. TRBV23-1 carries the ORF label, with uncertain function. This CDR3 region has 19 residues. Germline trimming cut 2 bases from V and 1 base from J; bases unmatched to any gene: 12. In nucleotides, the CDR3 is TGCGCCAGCAGTCAACCGGGACAGGGAACCTTGGTTGCCAAAAACATTCAGTACTTC. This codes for CASSQPGQGTLVAKNIQYF.

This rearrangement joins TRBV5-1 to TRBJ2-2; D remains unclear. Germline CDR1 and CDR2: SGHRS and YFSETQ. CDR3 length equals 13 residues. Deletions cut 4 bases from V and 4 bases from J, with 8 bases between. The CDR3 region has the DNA TGCGCCAGCAGCCTACCCTCCACCGGGGAGCTGTTTTTT. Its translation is CASSLPSTGELFF.

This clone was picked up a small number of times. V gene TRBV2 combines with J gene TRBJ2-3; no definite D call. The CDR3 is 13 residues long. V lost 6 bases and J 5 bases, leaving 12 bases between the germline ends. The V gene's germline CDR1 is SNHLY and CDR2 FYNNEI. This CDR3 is CASRDGNLDTQYF. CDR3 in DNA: TGTGCCAGCAGGGATGGGAACTTAGATACGCAGTATTTT.

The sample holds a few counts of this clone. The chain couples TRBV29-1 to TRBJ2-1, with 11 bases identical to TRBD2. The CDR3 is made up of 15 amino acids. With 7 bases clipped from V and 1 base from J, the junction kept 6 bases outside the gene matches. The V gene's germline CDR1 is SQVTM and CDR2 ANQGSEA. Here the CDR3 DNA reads TGCAGCGGCGGTAGCGGGAGGGATTCCTACAATGAGCAGTTCTTC. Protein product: CSGGSGRDSYNEQFF.

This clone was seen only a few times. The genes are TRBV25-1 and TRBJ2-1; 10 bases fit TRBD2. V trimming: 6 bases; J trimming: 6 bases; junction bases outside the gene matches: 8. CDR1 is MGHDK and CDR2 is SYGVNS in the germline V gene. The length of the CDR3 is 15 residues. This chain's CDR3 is CASSRAGGPINEQFF. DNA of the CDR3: TGTGCCAGCAGCCGAGCGGGAGGGCCTATCAATGAGCAGTTCTTC.

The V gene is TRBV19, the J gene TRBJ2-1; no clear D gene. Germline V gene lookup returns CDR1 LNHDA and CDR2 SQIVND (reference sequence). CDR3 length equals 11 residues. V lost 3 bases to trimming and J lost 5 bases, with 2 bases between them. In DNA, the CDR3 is TGTGCCAGTAGTATTCACAATGAGCAGTTCTTC. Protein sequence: CASSIHNEQFF. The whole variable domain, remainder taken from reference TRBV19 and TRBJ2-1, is DGGITQSPKYLFRKEGQNVTLSCEQNLNHDAMYWYRQDPGQGLRLIYYSQIVNDFQKGDIAEGYSVSREKKESFPLTVTSAQKNPTAFYLCASSIHNEQFFGPGTRLTVL.

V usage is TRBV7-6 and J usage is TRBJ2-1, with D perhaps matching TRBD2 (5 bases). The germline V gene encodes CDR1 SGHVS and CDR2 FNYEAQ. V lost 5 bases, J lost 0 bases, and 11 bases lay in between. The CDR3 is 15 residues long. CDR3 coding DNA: TGTGCCAGCAGCCCGAAGCGGAGCTCCTACAATGAGCAGTTCTTC. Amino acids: CASSPKRSSYNEQFF.